The clone carrying this T cell receptor (beta chain) was detected only a few times. This entry comes from a study of blood T cell repertoires in COVID-19. Method: immunoSEQ multiplex PCR; TCRdb's copy keeps in-frame clones and lacks some. The sample has 200,000 to 300,000 clones, about 87% seen once. The cohort comprised adults aged about 18 to 89 years residing in some 24 US areas. V was pared by 1 base and J by 8 bases, with 11 bases between. This CDR3 has 13 residues. Germline V gene sequence: CDR1 SGHVS, CDR2 FQNEAQ. Sample: PBMCs or T cells enriched from blood (not recorded which). The chain employs TRBV7-8 and TRBJ1-1, with D possibly matching TRBD1 (6 bases). This TCR was recovered from a middle-aged woman with acute COVID-19. CDR3 coding DNA: TGTGCCAGCAGCTTAGAGGGGGACCGCGAAGCTTTCTTT. This encodes CASSLEGDREAFF. Supplemented by reference TRBV7-8 and TRBJ1-1, the full variable domain reads GAGVSQSPRYKVAKRGQDVALRCDPISGHVSLFWYQQALGQGPEFLTYFQNEAQLDKSGLPSDRFFAERPEGSVSTLKIQRTQQEDSAVYLCASSLEGDREAFFGQGTRLTVV.